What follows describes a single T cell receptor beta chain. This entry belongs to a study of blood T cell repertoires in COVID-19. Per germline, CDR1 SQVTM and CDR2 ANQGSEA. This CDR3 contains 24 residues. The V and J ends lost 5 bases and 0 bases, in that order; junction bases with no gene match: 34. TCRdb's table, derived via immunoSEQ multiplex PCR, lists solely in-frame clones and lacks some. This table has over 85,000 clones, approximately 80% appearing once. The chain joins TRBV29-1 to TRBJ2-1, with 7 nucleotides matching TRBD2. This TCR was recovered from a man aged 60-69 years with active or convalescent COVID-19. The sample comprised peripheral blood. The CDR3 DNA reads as TGCAGCGTTCAACGGGGAGAGCAGTGGGGGGGTACGGGTAACCCCACTAGCTCCTACAATGAGCAGTTCTTC. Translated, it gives CSVQRGEQWGGTGNPTSSYNEQFF.